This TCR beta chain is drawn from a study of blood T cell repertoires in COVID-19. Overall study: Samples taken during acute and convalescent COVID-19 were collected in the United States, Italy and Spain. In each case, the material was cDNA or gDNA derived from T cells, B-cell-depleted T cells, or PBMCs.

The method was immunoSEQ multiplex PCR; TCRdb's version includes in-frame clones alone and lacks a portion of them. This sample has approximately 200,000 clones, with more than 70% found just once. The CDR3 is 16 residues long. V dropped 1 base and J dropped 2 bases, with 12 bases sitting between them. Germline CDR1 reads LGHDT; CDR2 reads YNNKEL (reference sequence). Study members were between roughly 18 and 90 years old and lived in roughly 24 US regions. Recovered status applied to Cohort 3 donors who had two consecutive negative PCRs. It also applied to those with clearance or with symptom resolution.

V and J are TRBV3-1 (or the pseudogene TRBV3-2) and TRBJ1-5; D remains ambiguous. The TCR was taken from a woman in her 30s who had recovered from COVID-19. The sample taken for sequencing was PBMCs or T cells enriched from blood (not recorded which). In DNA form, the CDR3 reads TGTGCCAGCAGCCAAGTCGTTAACACCGGCAATCAGCCCCAGCATTTT. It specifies CASSQVVNTGNQPQHF.